A selection of T cell receptor beta chains follows, all from one sample in a study of response to subunit inactivated influenza vaccine. TCRdb processed the RT-PCR reads anew with MiXCR; each CDR3 protein has one entry. The table includes 800,000 to 1,000,000 distinct CDR3 sequences, around 20% detected once. Sequencing was performed on PBMCs from blood, taken around 5 days after vaccination. These receptor sequences come from a man aged 50 or older who received an inactivated influenza vaccine. Both conserved end residues are part of each CDR3. D genes are given only for firm matches. Part of the rows lack a size; the others show once, few, many or a class for expanded clones.

few 14 NA TRBJ2-3 TRBV4-2 TGTGCCAGCAGCCAAGATACCGGCGCAGATACGCAGTATTTT CASSQDTGADTQYF
NA 16 TRBD2 TRBJ2-1 TRBV3-1 TGTGCCAGCAGCCAAGATCTATACGGGGGGGACAATGAGCAGTTCTTC CASSQDLYGGDNEQFF
once 16 TRBD2 TRBJ2-1 TRBV3-1 TGTGCCAGCAGCCAACCGGGACTAGCGTTCCACAATGAGCAGTTCTTC CASSQPGLAFHNEQFF
NA 14 NA TRBJ2-5 TRBV7-2 TGTGCCAGCAGCTTAGTTGGACGGCGGGAGACCCAGTACTTC CASSLVGRRETQYF
few 13 NA TRBJ2-5 TRBV6-1 TGTGCCAGCAGTACAGAGGTCCAAGAGACCCAGTACTTC CASSTEVQETQYF
NA 15 NA TRBJ2-7 TRBV7-9 TGTGCCAGCAGCTTAGGGGGGGCGGCCGTCTACGAGCAGTACTTC CASSLGGAAVYEQYF
few 17 TRBD2 TRBJ2-3 TRBV20-1 TGCAGTGCTAGGATTACTAGCGGGGGGGCAAGCACAGATACGCAGTATTTT CSARITSGGASTDTQYF
NA 16 TRBD2 TRBJ2-3 TRBV7-6 TGTGCCAGCAGCTCTTTTAGCGGGAGAGGTGCAGATACGCAGTATTTT CASSSFSGRGADTQYF
few 14 NA TRBJ1-5 TRBV20-1 TGCAGTGCTAGAGATTTAGAGGGGGTTCAGCCCCAGCATTTT CSARDLEGVQPQHF
NA 18 TRBD2 TRBJ2-7 TRBV5-1 TGCGCCAGCAGCTTGGGGGCTTTGGGTAGCGGGAGTCGGTACGAGCAGTACTTC CASSLGALGSGSRYEQYF
NA 15 NA TRBJ1-2 TRBV7-2 TGTGCCAGCAGCTTATTCCTTCAACAGGAGTATGGCTACACCTTC CASSLFLQQEYGYTF
NA 14 NA TRBJ2-5 TRBV28 TGTGCCAGCAGTTACAGAGTGGCTTGGGAGACCCAGTACTTC CASSYRVAWETQYF
few 16 TRBD1 TRBJ2-4 TRBV28 TGTGCCAGCAGTCGACAGGGGGCCAGGGTCAAAAACATTCAGTACTTC CASSRQGARVKNIQYF
many 13 NA TRBJ1-2 TRBV20-1 TGCAGTGCTAGATATTCGAGTGTGTCTGGCTACACCTTC CSARYSSVSGYTF
few 15 NA TRBJ2-2 TRBV10-3 TGTGCCATCAGTGTGGGCCAGGTTAACACCGGGGAGCTGTTTTTT CAISVGQVNTGELFF
NA 15 TRBD1 TRBJ2-3 TRBV29-1 TGCAGCGTCATCAGGGGGCGCGGCGGCACAGATACGCAGTATTTT CSVIRGRGGTDTQYF
few 15 TRBD2 TRBJ2-7 TRBV20-1 TGCAGTGCTAGAGATCTTTTAGCGGGAGCATTCGAGCAGTACTTC CSARDLLAGAFEQYF
few 15 NA TRBJ1-1 TRBV12-3/TRBV12-4 TGTGCCAGCAGTCTACGGGGATGGGGGCTTACTGAAGCTTTCTTT CASSLRGWGLTEAFF
few 14 NA TRBJ2-7 TRBV27 TGTGCCAGCAGACCGGACAGCCAATCCTACGAGCAGTACTTC CASRPDSQSYEQYF
once 14 NA TRBJ2-5 TRBV5-1 TGCGCCAGCAGCTCGCCGGGGGGCGTGGAGACCCAGTACTTC CASSSPGGVETQYF
NA 14 TRBD1 TRBJ1-2 TRBV28 TGTGCCAGCAGTTTAGGACAGGGACTGTATGGCTACACCTTC CASSLGQGLYGYTF
NA 16 NA TRBJ1-2 TRBV5-6 TGTGCCAGCAGCTTTGCACTGGACAGCATTCCGGATGGCTACACCTTC CASSFALDSIPDGYTF
few 16 TRBD2 TRBJ2-3 TRBV29-1 TGCAGCGTCCTCGGACTAGCGGGAACCCTCACAGATACGCAGTATTTT CSVLGLAGTLTDTQYF
NA 13 NA TRBJ2-1 TRBV15 TGTGCCACCAACGGGTTTGGCTCCAATGAGCAGTTCTTC CATNGFGSNEQFF
NA 13 TRBD2 TRBJ2-1 TRBV20-1 TGCAGTGCTAGGGGACTAGCGGGGGAAGAGCAGTTCTTC CSARGLAGEEQFF
few 15 TRBD1 TRBJ1-1 TRBV14 TGTGCCAGCAGCCAAGTCTCGACAGGGAGCACTGAAGCTTTCTTT CASSQVSTGSTEAFF
NA 13 NA TRBJ2-3 TRBV12-3/TRBV12-4 TGTGCCAGCAGTTTCTCACAGGGAGATACGCAGTATTTT CASSFSQGDTQYF
NA 14 TRBD2 TRBJ2-7 TRBV6-5 TGTGCCAGCAGTTACACTAGCGGAGCAGGAGAGCAGTACTTC CASSYTSGAGEQYF
many 13 TRBD2 TRBJ2-7 TRBV7-2 TGTGCCAGCAGCTCGGGACTAAGCTACGAGCAGTACTTC CASSSGLSYEQYF
NA 15 NA TRBJ2-7 TRBV11-2 TGTGCCAGCAGCCTCTTCGGGGGGCTTATCGACGAGCAGTACTTC CASSLFGGLIDEQYF
NA 14 NA TRBJ2-5 TRBV7-9 TGTGCCAGCAGCTTAGCGTTTACCGCGGAGACCCAGTACTTC CASSLAFTAETQYF
NA 14 NA TRBJ2-7 TRBV7-9 TGTGCCAGCAGCTCCCCGGACAGATCCTATGAGCAGTACTTC CASSSPDRSYEQYF
many 15 NA TRBJ2-2 TRBV5-1 TGCGCCAGCAGCTTGAGGGATACGAACACCGGGGAGCTGTTTTTT CASSLRDTNTGELFF
NA 15 TRBD2 TRBJ2-3 TRBV7-2 TGTGCCAGCAGCTTTAGGCGGGGGGTTAAAGATACGCAGTATTTT CASSFRRGVKDTQYF
NA 14 TRBD1 TRBJ2-7 TRBV12-3/TRBV12-4 TGTGCCAGCAGTTTGGGGACAGTGAACTACGAGCAGTACTTC CASSLGTVNYEQYF
NA 13 NA TRBJ1-5 TRBV6-5 TGTGCCAGCAGTTACGGGAGGGCTCAGCCCCAGCATTTT CASSYGRAQPQHF
NA 14 NA TRBJ2-7 TRBV2 TGTGCCAGCACCGGGACAACCAGCCATGGCGAGCAGTACTTC CASTGTTSHGEQYF
few 20 NA TRBJ2-1 TRBV6-2/TRBV6-3 TGTGCCAGCAGTTACTCGATCTCCTCTGGAGGTTTTAGCTCCTACAATGAGCAGTTCTTC CASSYSISSGGFSSYNEQFF
NA 14 TRBD2 TRBJ2-7 TRBV2 TGTGCCAGCGTAGGCGGGACTAGCGGCCGCGAGCAGTACTTC CASVGGTSGREQYF
many 12 NA TRBJ2-7 TRBV5-1 TGTGCCAGCAGTTCGAACAGCTACGAGCAGTACTTC CASSSNSYEQYF
NA 15 NA TRBJ2-2 TRBV5-1 TGCGCCAGCAGCCCGGGGTCCGCGAACACCGGGGAGCTGTTTTTT CASSPGSANTGELFF
NA 16 NA TRBJ2-2 TRBV7-3 TGTGCCAGCAGCCCCCAACCCTCCAGAATGGCCGGGGAGCTGTTTTTT CASSPQPSRMAGELFF
NA 13 TRBD1 TRBJ2-1 TRBV11-3 TGTGCCAGCAGCTTAGCCCCCGGGACAGAACAGTTCTTC CASSLAPGTEQFF
few 14 TRBD2 TRBJ2-1 TRBV12-3/TRBV12-4 TGTGCCAGCAGTCCGGGACTAGCTTGGAATGAGCAGTTCTTC CASSPGLAWNEQFF
few 11 NA TRBJ2-1 TRBV20-1 TGCAGTGCTGAGCGCTACAATGAGCAGTTCTTC CSAERYNEQFF
few 12 NA TRBJ2-2 TRBV7-2 TGTGCCAGCAGCCCCCCAAACGGGGAGCTGTTTTTT CASSPPNGELFF
NA 14 TRBD2 TRBJ2-3 TRBV5-1 TGCGCCAGCAGCTTGCCTAGCGGGTTGGATACGCAGTATTTT CASSLPSGLDTQYF
many 14 NA TRBJ2-1 TRBV12-3/TRBV12-4 TGTGCCAGCAGTTTAGGTCACCCATACAATGAGCAGTTCTTC CASSLGHPYNEQFF
NA 13 NA TRBJ1-2 TRBV10-3 TGTGCCATCACCCAATGGTCCGACTATGGCTTCACCTTC CAITQWSDYGFTF
NA 20 TRBD2 TRBJ2-1 TRBV4-1 TGCGCCAGCAGCCAAGATACTCGACTAGCGGGGCTGCGCTCCTACAATGAGCAGTTCTTC CASSQDTRLAGLRSYNEQFF
few 16 NA TRBJ2-1 TRBV28 TGTGCCAGCACTCCTAGGGGGCTAGCGGTATCCAATGAGCAGTTCTTC CASTPRGLAVSNEQFF
few 15 TRBD2 TRBJ2-1 TRBV12-3/TRBV12-4 TGTGCCAGCAGTCTACTAGCGGAGAGGGGGAATGAGCAGTTCTTC CASSLLAERGNEQFF
NA 17 TRBD2 TRBJ2-3 TRBV15 TGTGCCACCAGCAGATCCCGGACTAGCGGGAGCGCAGATACGCAGTATTTT CATSRSRTSGSADTQYF
many 17 TRBD1 TRBJ1-4 TRBV7-2 TGTGCCAGCAGCTCCCGACAGGGATTCGCAACTAATGAAAAACTGTTTTTT CASSSRQGFATNEKLFF
many 14 NA TRBJ1-5 TRBV20-1 TGCAGTGCTAAACAGGGTTCTAGCAATCAGCCCCAGCATTTT CSAKQGSSNQPQHF
NA 15 NA TRBJ2-2 TRBV10-3 TGTGCCACCAGCGGGGGACAGGCTTACACCGGGGAGCTGTTTTTT CATSGGQAYTGELFF
few 14 NA TRBJ2-3 TRBV7-2 TGTGCCAGCAGCTTAGTGTTGGGGGGAGATACGCAGTATTTT CASSLVLGGDTQYF
NA 16 NA TRBJ2-1 TRBV7-9 TGTGCCAGCAGAATCGGCCTGACGGGAGTCCTGAATGAGCAGTTCTTC CASRIGLTGVLNEQFF
NA 12 NA TRBJ2-5 TRBV6-6 TGTGCCAGCAGTTACTACATGGAGACCCAGTACTTC CASSYYMETQYF